This TCR beta chain was retrieved from a study of T cell clones after liver transplantation. Overall study context: Samples came pre-transplant, pre-randomization before withdrawal, and post-randomization after withdrawal ended.

Measured with immunoSEQ multiplex PCR; TCRdb has only the in-frame clones, and not every one. The repertoire includes roughly 56,000 clones, about 67% of them detected once, and around 9.5% sits in the top ten. Trimming removed 0 bases at V and 11 bases at J, with 15 bases between. This CDR3 spans 14 amino acids. In germline, CDR1 is SGDLS, CDR2 YYNGEE. The source was CD4+ T cells from blood, collected more than 53 months after liver transplant. This clonotype was obtained from a human patient who received a liver transplant. Some T cells could come from the graft donor. The chain carries TRBV9 and TRBJ2-1, with unresolved D. The CDR3 sequence: CASSVEFSTLQQFF. The CDR3, as DNA: TGTGCCAGCAGCGTAGAGTTCTCGACGTTACAGCAGTTCTTC.